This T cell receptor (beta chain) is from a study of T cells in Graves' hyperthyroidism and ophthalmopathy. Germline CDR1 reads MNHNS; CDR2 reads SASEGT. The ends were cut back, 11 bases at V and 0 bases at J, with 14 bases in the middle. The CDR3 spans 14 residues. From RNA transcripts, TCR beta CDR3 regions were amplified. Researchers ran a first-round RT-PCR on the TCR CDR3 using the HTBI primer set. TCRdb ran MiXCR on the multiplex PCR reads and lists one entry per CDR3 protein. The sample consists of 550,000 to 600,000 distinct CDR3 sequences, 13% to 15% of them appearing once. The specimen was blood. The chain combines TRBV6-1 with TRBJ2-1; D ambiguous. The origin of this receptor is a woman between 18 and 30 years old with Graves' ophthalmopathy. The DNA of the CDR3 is TGTGCCGTACGGCCTGTAGGCTCCTACAATGAGCAGTTCTTC. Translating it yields CAVRPVGSYNEQFF.